Below, 19 T cell receptor beta chains from the same sample are listed, as sequenced in a study of cytomegalovirus exposure and HLA in healthy donors. Primers included in the PCR were 60 Vbeta and 13 Jbeta primers. The repertoire was sequenced with immunoSEQ multiplex PCR; TCRdb's copy has only in-frame clones and lacks some. The table shows over 95,000 clones, with roughly three quarters occurring only once. What was sequenced was PBMCs. These receptors all stem from a woman aged 40 to 55 in good health and CMV-seropositive.

This clone has just a few counts. The V call is TRBV6-1, the J call TRBJ2-3; 7 nucleotides align to TRBD1. CDR1 and CDR2 (germline): MNHNS, SASEGT. This CDR3 region has 13 residues. V dropped 8 bases and J dropped 0; count of bases not matched to a gene: 2. CDR3 in DNA: TGTGCCAGCGGGACAGCTAGCACAGATACGCAGTATTTT. As protein: CASGTASTDTQYF.

The chain employs TRBV28 and TRBJ2-7; TRBD2 is a possible D gene (6 bases). CDR3 length equals 16 residues. Germline loops: CDR1 MDHEN, CDR2 SYDVKM. Trimming removed 6 bases from V and 0 bases from J, with 18 bases in between. CDR3: CASSRGRGTGSYEQYF. In nucleotides, the CDR3 is TGTGCCAGCAGCCGGGGCCGGGGGACTGGCTCCTACGAGCAGTACTTC.

The table lists this clone with a few counts. The CDR3 DNA reads as TGCGCCAGCAGGACAATCCCAGGGGTTGGGGCCAACGTCCTGACTTTC. Protein sequence: CASRTIPGVGANVLTF. The chain combines TRBV5-1 with TRBJ2-6; D might be TRBD1 (6 bases). V dropped 5 bases and J dropped 3 bases, with 15 bases sitting between them. CDR3 size: 16 residues. In germline, CDR1 is SGHRS, CDR2 YFSETQ.

The V and J genes are TRBV2 and TRBJ1-5; D is unresolved. V was pared by 2 bases and J by 6 bases, with 11 bases between. CDR3 length equals 14 residues. Germline loops: CDR1 SNHLY, CDR2 FYNNEI. CDR3 coding DNA: TGTGCCAGCAGTGAACGGAGGTCCACTCAGCCCCAGCATTTT. Translation: CASSERRSTQPQHF.

This clone was picked up a small number of times. The chain combines TRBV6-1 with TRBJ1-2; tentatively, D is TRBD1 (5 bases). V lost 5 bases, J lost 7 bases, and 17 bases lay in between. The V gene's germline CDR1 is MNHNS and CDR2 SASEGT. The CDR3 extends over 14 amino acids. This CDR3 reads CASSRWGGGGGYTF. The CDR3 DNA reads as TGTGCCAGCAGTAGATGGGGGGGTGGCGGTGGCTACACCTTC.

In nucleotides, the CDR3 is TGTGCCAGCAGACTAGCGGGGGAGGTGCAGTACTTC. The encoded protein is CASRLAGEVQYF. The gene calls are TRBV2 and TRBJ2-7; 11 positions match TRBD2. There are 12 residues in the CDR3. Germline trimming cut 6 bases from V and 9 bases from J; bases unmatched to any gene: 4. Germline V CDR1 and CDR2: SNHLY, FYNNEI.

This clone was observed a single time. The chain recombines TRBV15 with TRBJ1-5; tentative D call: TRBD1 (5 bases). The CDR3 has 14 residues. CDR1 and CDR2 (germline): LNHNV, YYDKDF (reference sequence). The germline V and J ends were trimmed by 1 base and 4 bases, with 8 bases remaining between them. Here the CDR3 reads CATSRGEGNQPQHF. The CDR3 coding sequence is TGTGCCACCAGCAGAGGGGAGGGGAATCAGCCCCAGCATTTT.

The V call is TRBV5-6, the J call TRBJ1-2, with a tentative D call TRBD1 (6 bases). The CDR3 length is 15 residues. The V gene's germline CDR1 is SGHDT and CDR2 YYEEEE. V lost 1 base, J lost 4 bases, and 14 bases lay in between. In DNA form, the CDR3 reads TGTGCCAGCAGCTTGAGAGGGGGGGCAGTCTATGGCTACACCTTC. The encoded protein is CASSLRGGAVYGYTF.

This clone has only a few counts. The V and J genes are TRBV11-2 and TRBJ1-3; tentatively, D is TRBD1 (5 bases). This CDR3 region has 14 residues. Germline values: CDR1 SGHAT, CDR2 FQNNGV. Trimming took 3 bases from V and 5 from J, leaving 11 bases between them. The CDR3 loop reads CASSLKEGRNTIYF. CDR3 DNA: TGTGCCAGCAGCTTGAAGGAGGGGAGAAACACCATATATTTT. The complete variable domain, with remaining parts taken from reference TRBV11-2 and TRBJ1-3, reads EAGVAQSPRYKIIEKRQSVAFWCNPISGHATLYWYQQILGQGPKLLIQFQNNGVVDDSQLPKDRFSAERLKGVDSTLKIQPAKLEDSAVYLCASSLKEGRNTIYFGEGSWLTVV.

The chain recombines TRBV19 with TRBJ1-6; D is unclear. Germline values: CDR1 LNHDA, CDR2 SQIVND (reference sequence). V gave up 1 base and J gave up 2 bases, with 3 bases separating them. The CDR3 extends over 14 amino acids. CDR3 nucleotides: TGTGCCAGTAGTATAGGGCCCTATAATTCACCCCTCCACTTT. This translates into CASSIGPYNSPLHF.

The chain is built from TRBV27 and TRBJ1-6; possible D gene TRBD1, 6 bases. The V gene's germline CDR1 is MNHEY and CDR2 SMNVEV (reference sequence). The CDR3 loop spans 15 amino acids. Trimming removed 7 bases at V and 7 bases at J, with 17 bases between. CDR3 DNA sequence: TGTGCCAGCAATGAGGCAGGGGCAGACAATTCACCCCTCCACTTT. This translates into CASNEAGADNSPLHF.

The V call is TRBV7-9, the J call TRBJ1-3; D gene unclear. V lost 0 bases, J lost 0 bases, and 9 bases lay in between. Germline V CDR1 and CDR2: SEHNR, FQNEAQ (reference sequence). The CDR3 sequence is 16 residues long. The CDR3 DNA sequence: TGTGCCAGCAGCTTAGCGGGCAGCTTCTCTGGAAACACCATATATTTT. It translates to CASSLAGSFSGNTIYF.

This clone occurred a few times. The chain carries TRBV19 and TRBJ1-2, with TRBD1 identical over 7 bases. CDR1 and CDR2 (germline): LNHDA, SQIVND (reference sequence). The CDR3 loop spans 14 amino acids. Germline trimming cut 5 bases from V and 4 bases from J; bases unmatched to any gene: 7. For the CDR3, the DNA is TGTGCCAGTAGTGTACGGGACAGATTCTATGGCTACACCTTC. Protein product: CASSVRDRFYGYTF.

The genes are TRBV5-1 and TRBJ2-3; D not resolved. The V end was cut by 7 bases, the J end by 8 bases, with 11 bases between. Germline assignment: CDR1 SGHRS and CDR2 YFSETQ. There are 11 residues in the CDR3. CDR3 region: CASSPASTQYF. The DNA of the CDR3 is TGCGCCAGCTCCCCAGCGAGTACGCAGTATTTT.

There are a few counts of this clone. The chain carries TRBV18 and TRBJ1-1; the match to TRBD1 covers 8 bases. V lost 4 bases to trimming and J lost 10 bases; unmatched junction nucleotides: 11. Looked up from germline, CDR1 is KGHSH and CDR2 is LQKENI. The CDR3 spans 14 residues. The CDR3 nucleotides are TGTGCCAGCTCACTAAAGACAGGGGAAGATGGAGCTTTCTTT. This encodes CASSLKTGEDGAFF. Complete variable domain (other parts from reference TRBV18 and TRBJ1-1): NAGVMQNPRHLVRRRGQEARLRCSPMKGHSHVYWYRQLPEEGLKFMVYLQKENIIDESGMPKERFSAEFPKEGPSILRIQQVVRGDSAAYFCASSLKTGEDGAFFGQGTRLTVV.

This rearrangement joins TRBV9 to TRBJ1-2; D remains unclear. Trimming took off 2 bases at V and 4 bases at J, with 12 bases between the two ends. CDR3 length: 14 residues. Germline assignment: CDR1 SGDLS and CDR2 YYNGEE. The CDR3 sequence is CASSVSGSFYGYTF. CDR3 in DNA: TGTGCCAGCAGCGTTTCAGGTTCATTCTATGGCTACACCTTC.

The chain links TRBV6-1 to TRBJ1-2, with D maybe TRBD1 (5 bases). The CDR3 runs to 16 residues. Trimming shortened V by 2 bases and J by 2 bases, and 15 bases separated the two germline ends. Germline V gives CDR1 MNHNS, CDR2 SASEGT. The CDR3 DNA reads TGTGCCAGCAGTGAACCCTCAGAGAAGGGGAACTATGGCTACACCTTC. Amino acids: CASSEPSEKGNYGYTF.

This chain joins TRBV19 and TRBJ1-1; no reliable D call. The V gene's germline CDR1 is LNHDA and CDR2 SQIVND (reference sequence). Trimming cost V 1 base and J 1 base, with 13 bases left between them. The CDR3 loop spans 16 amino acids. CDR3 sequence (DNA): TGTGCCAGTAGTATAGTTTGGAGAGCCGCGAACACTGAAGCTTTCTTT. This codes for CASSIVWRAANTEAFF.

Comments on this clone: Other DNA sequences from this sample encode an identical CDR3 as well. The rearrangement links TRBV10-3 to TRBJ1-1; the D is unclear. The CDR3 spans 15 residues. V was shortened by 0 bases and J by 1 base, with 9 bases between the two germline ends. Germline values: CDR1 ENHRY, CDR2 SYGVKD. In DNA form, the CDR3 reads TGTGCCATCAGTGAGTCCGGCGGGCGGAACACTGAAGCTTTCTTT. Protein: CAISESGGRNTEAFF.